This T cell receptor (beta chain) was recovered during a study of blood T cell repertoires in COVID-19. Here immunoSEQ multiplex PCR was the method, and the copy in TCRdb shows in-frame clones only, minus some. The repertoire consists of 450,000 to 500,000 clones, with 87% occurring once and the leading ten covering under 0.85%. Germline values: CDR1 SGHAT, CDR2 FQNNGV. V lost 8 bases, J lost 7 bases, and 20 bases lay in between. This CDR3 contains 15 residues. The sequencing sample was made of PBMCs or T cells enriched from blood (not recorded which). This TCR was sampled from a woman in her late teens or twenties who had recovered from COVID-19. The rearrangement uses TRBV11-2 and TRBJ1-4; D is perhaps TRBD1 (5 bases). The DNA for the CDR3 is TGTGCCAGCGCGGAGTTGAGGGACTCGGGTGAAAAACTGTTTTTT. Its translation: CASAELRDSGEKLFF.